The clone carrying this TCR beta chain was seen just once. The CDR3 is 16 amino acids. Trimming left V 7 bases short and J 3 bases short, with 19 bases between. CDR1 and CDR2 (germline): MDHEN, SYDVKM. Study members were between roughly 18 and 89 years old and lived in approximately 25 US regions. Cohort 3 donors counted as recovered after two negative PCRs, clearance, or resolved symptoms. This sample stems from a study of blood T cell repertoires in COVID-19. Authors' analysis steps: Quantification of nucleated cells was approximated via reference gene primer amplification. This table comes from immunoSEQ multiplex PCR, and its TCRdb copy is limited to in-frame clones, with some not included. The V and J calls and clone size are taken from that table; D and trimming were inferred from the DNA. Of a few hundred thousand clones in the sample, 75% to 90% were seen once.

Source material: PBMCs or T cells enriched from blood (not recorded which). The gene calls are TRBV28 and TRBJ1-5; no definite D call. This receptor was obtained from a man aged 25 to 45 who had recovered from COVID-19. The CDR3 here is CASTHEGKGNNQPQHF. DNA for the CDR3: TGTGCCAGCACCCATGAGGGAAAGGGAAACAATCAGCCCCAGCATTTT.